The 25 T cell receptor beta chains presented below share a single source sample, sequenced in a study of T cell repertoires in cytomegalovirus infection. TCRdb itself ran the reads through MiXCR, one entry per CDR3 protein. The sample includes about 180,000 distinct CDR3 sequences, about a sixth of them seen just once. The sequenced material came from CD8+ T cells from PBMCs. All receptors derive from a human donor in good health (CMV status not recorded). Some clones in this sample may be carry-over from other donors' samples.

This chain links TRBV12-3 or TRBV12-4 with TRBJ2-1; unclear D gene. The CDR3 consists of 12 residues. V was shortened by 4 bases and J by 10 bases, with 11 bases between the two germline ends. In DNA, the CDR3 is TGTGCCAGCAGTTCGACGGCCTCAGAGCAGTTCTTC. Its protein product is CASSSTASEQFF.

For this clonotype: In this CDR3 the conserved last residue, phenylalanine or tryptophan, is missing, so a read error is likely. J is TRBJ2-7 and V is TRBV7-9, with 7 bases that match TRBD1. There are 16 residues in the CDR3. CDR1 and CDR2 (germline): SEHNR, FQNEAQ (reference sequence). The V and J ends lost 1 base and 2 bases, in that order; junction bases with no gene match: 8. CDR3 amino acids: CASSLGRQGPPYEQYL. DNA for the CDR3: TGTGCCAGCAGCTTAGGCAGACAGGGACCTCCCTACGAGCAGTACTTA.

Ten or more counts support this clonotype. CDR3 amino acids: CSARDREGRSYNSPLHF. The CDR3 nucleotides are TGCAGTGCTAGAGATCGGGAAGGGAGGTCCTATAATTCACCCCTCCACTTT. The chain uses TRBV20-1 and TRBJ1-6; no clear D gene. V was clipped by 0 bases and J by 1 base, with 13 bases between them. CDR1 is DFQATT and CDR2 is SNEGSKA in the germline V gene (reference sequence). The CDR3 is 17 amino acids.

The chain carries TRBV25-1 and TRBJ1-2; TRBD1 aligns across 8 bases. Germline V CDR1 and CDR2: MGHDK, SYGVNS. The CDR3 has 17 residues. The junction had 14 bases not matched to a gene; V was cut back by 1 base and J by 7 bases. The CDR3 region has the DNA TGTGCCAGCAGTGAATCGATATACAGGACAGGGCATCCTGGCTACACCTTC. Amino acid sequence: CASSESIYRTGHPGYTF.

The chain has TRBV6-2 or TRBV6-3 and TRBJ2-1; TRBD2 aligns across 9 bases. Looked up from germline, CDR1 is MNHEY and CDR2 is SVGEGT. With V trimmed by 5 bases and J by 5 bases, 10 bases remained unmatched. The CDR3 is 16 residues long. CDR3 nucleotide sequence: TGTGCCAGCAGTGTTCAGCGGGGGGCCCAGGACAATGAGCAGTTCTTC. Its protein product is CASSVQRGAQDNEQFF.

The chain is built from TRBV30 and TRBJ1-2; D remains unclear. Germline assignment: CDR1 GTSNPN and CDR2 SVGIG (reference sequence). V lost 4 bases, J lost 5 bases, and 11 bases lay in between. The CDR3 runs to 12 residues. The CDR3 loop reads CAWTGWKYGYTF. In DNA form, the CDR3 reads TGTGCCTGGACGGGCTGGAAATATGGCTACACCTTC.

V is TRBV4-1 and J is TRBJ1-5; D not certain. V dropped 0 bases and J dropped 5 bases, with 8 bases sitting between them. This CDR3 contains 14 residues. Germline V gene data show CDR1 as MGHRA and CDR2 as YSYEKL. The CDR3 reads CASSQDLPDQPQHF. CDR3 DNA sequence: TGCGCCAGCAGCCAAGACCTCCCCGATCAGCCCCAGCATTTT.

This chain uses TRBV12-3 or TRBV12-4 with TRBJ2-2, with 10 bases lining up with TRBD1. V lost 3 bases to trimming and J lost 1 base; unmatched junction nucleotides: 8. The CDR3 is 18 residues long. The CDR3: CASSFPKGQGMNTGELFF. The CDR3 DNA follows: TGTGCCAGCAGTTTTCCCAAGGGACAGGGGATGAACACCGGGGAGCTGTTTTTT.

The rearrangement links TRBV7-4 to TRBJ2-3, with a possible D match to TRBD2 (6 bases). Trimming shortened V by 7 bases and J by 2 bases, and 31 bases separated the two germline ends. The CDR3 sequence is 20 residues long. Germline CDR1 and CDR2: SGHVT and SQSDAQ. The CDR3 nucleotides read TGTGCCAGCACCCCAATCCGCCCCCAGCGTGCGGGGTCTTTCACAGATACGCAGTATTTT. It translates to CASTPIRPQRAGSFTDTQYF.

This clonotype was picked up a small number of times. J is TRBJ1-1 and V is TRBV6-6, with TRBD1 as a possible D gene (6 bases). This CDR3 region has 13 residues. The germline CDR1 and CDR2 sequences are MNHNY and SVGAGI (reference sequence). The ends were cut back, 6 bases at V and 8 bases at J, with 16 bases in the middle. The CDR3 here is CASSLGQGVEAFF. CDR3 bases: TGTGCCAGCAGCCTGGGACAAGGGGTAGAAGCTTTCTTT.

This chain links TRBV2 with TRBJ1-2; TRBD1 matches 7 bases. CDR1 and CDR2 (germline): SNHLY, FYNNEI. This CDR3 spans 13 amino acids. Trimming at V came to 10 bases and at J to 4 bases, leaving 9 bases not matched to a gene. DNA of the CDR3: TGTGCCACCCTCCGACAGGGACTCTATGGCTACACCTTC. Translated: CATLRQGLYGYTF.

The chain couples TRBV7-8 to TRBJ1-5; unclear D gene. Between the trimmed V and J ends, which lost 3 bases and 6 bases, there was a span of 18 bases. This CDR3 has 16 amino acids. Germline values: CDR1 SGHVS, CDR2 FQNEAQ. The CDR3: CASSFSMGKGTQPQHF. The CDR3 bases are TGTGCCAGCAGCTTTTCTATGGGAAAGGGCACTCAGCCCCAGCATTTT.

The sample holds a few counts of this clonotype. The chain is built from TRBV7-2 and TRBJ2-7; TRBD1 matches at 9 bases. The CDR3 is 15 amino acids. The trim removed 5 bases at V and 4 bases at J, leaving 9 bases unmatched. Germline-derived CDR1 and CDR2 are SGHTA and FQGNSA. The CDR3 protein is CASSTGGQGLYEQYF. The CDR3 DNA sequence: TGTGCCAGCAGCACCGGGGGACAGGGATTATACGAGCAGTACTTC.

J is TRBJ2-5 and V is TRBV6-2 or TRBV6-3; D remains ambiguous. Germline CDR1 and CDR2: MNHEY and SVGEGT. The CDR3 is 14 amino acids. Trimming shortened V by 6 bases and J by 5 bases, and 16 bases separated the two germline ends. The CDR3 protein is CASSPLTALETQYF. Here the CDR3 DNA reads TGTGCCAGCAGCCCTCTGACGGCCCTGGAGACCCAGTACTTC.

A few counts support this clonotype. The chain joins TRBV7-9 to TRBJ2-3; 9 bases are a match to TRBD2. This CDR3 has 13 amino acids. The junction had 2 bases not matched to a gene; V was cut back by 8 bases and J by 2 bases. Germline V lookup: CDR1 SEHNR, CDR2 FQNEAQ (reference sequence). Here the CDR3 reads CASASGVTDTQYF. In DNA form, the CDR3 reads TGTGCCAGCGCTAGCGGGGTCACAGATACGCAGTATTTT.

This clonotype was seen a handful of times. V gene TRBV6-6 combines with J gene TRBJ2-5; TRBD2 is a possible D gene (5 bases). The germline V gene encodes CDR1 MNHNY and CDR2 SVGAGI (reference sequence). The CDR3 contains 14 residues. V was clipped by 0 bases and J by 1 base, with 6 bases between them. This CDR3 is CASSYSSGQETQYF. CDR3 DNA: TGTGCCAGCAGTTACTCGAGCGGCCAAGAGACCCAGTACTTC.

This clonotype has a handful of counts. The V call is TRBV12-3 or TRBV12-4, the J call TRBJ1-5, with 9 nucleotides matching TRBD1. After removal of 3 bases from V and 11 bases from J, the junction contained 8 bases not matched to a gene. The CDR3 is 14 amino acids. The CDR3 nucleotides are TGTGCCAGCAGTTTCTACAGGGGGCAATCGACCCAGCATTTT. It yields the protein CASSFYRGQSTQHF.

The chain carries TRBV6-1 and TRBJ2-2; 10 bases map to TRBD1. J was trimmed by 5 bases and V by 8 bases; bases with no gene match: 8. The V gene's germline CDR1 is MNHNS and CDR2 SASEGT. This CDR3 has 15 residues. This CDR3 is CASSRTGGSTGELFF. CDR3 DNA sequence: TGTGCCAGCTCACGGACAGGGGGGAGTACCGGGGAGCTGTTTTTT.

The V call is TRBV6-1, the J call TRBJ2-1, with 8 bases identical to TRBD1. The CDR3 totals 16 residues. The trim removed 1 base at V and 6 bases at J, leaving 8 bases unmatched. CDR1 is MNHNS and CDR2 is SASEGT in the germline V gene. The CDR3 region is CASSEVWTGPSNEQFF. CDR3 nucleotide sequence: TGTGCCAGCAGTGAAGTCTGGACAGGGCCAAGCAATGAGCAGTTCTTC.

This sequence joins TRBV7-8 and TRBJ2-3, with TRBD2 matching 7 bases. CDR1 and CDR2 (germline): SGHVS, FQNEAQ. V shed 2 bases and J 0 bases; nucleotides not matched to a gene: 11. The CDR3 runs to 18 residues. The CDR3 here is CASSLSPGTGGSTDTQYF. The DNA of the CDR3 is TGTGCCAGCAGCTTATCCCCAGGGACGGGGGGAAGCACAGATACGCAGTATTTT.

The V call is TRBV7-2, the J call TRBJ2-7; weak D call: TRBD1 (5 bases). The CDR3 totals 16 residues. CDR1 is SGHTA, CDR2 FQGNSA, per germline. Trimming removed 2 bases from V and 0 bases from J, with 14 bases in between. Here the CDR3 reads CASSLPVQGSSYEQYF. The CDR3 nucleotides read TGTGCCAGCAGCTTACCCGTTCAGGGAAGCTCCTACGAGCAGTACTTC.

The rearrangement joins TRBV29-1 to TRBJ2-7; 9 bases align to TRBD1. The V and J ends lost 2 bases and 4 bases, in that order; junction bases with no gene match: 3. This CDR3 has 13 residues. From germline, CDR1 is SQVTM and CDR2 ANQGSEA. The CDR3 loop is CSVETGQGYEQYF. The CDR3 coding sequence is TGCAGCGTTGAAACGGGACAGGGTTACGAGCAGTACTTC.

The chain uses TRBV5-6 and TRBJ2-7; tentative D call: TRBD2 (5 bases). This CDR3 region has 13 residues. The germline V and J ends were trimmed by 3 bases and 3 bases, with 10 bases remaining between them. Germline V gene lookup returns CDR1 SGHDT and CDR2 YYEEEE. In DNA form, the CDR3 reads TGTGCCAGCAGCTACGCGGACTTCTACGAGCAGTACTTC. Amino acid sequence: CASSYADFYEQYF.

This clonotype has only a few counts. The CDR3 DNA is TGTGCCAGCAGCTTAGTTGAGGGGCGACTAGCGGGGGGATTAGAGCAGTACTTC. The encoded protein is CASSLVEGRLAGGLEQYF. This chain connects TRBV7-2 to TRBJ2-7, with 13 bases identical to TRBD2. CDR3 size: 18 residues. In germline, CDR1 is SGHTA, CDR2 FQGNSA. The ends lost 1 base at V and 7 bases at J; junction bases unmatched: 13.

The chain's CDR3 is CSAGRAEAFF. Written as DNA, the CDR3 is TGCAGTGCGGGCCGAGCTGAAGCTTTCTTT. V is TRBV20-1 and J is TRBJ1-1; no clear D. Trimming removed 6 bases at V and 6 bases at J, with 8 bases between. Germline lookup yields CDR1 DFQATT and CDR2 SNEGSKA (reference sequence). The CDR3 has 10 residues.